Listed below are T cell receptor beta chains from one sample, sequenced in a study of blood T cells in healthy people across ages. TCRdb used MiXCR to reprocess the 5' RACE reads, holding one entry per CDR3 protein. Of around 1,600,000 distinct CDR3 sequences listed, 42% are singletons. Sequencing was done on a sample of blood. The receptor set was obtained from a woman aged 18 to 35 in good health. Each CDR3 is given with its conserved first and last residue. Each record gives: CDR3 length, J gene, V gene, clone size, D gene, CDR3 DNA, CDR3 protein. A D gene is named only where the DNA matches it firmly. Only some rows state a clone size, as once, few, many or a class for expanded clones.

cdr3_length: 14; j_call: TRBJ1-3; v_call: TRBV6-2/TRBV6-3; clone_size: -; d_call: -; cdr3_nt: TGTGCCAGCAGTAGAGGACAGACCGGCGGCGCCATATATTTT; cdr3_aa: CASSRGQTGGAIYF
cdr3_length: 14; j_call: TRBJ1-1; v_call: TRBV3-1; clone_size: few; d_call: -; cdr3_nt: TGTGCCAGCAGCCAGAGGGACCGGAACACTGAAGCTTTCTTT; cdr3_aa: CASSQRDRNTEAFF
cdr3_length: 15; j_call: TRBJ1-2; v_call: TRBV12-5; clone_size: -; d_call: -; cdr3_nt: TGTGCTAGTGGTCCTTCAGTTCTACCTAACTATGGCTACACCTTC; cdr3_aa: CASGPSVLPNYGYTF
cdr3_length: 17; j_call: TRBJ1-2; v_call: TRBV18; clone_size: -; d_call: TRBD1; cdr3_nt: TGTGCCAGCTCGCATGGACAGGGGGCCCACATTAACTATGGCTACACCTTC; cdr3_aa: CASSHGQGAHINYGYTF
cdr3_length: 17; j_call: TRBJ2-7; v_call: TRBV6-2/TRBV6-3; clone_size: -; d_call: TRBD2; cdr3_nt: TGTGCCAGCAGTCCTCTTTTCCAGCGGGGGGCGGGGAATGAGCAGTACTTC; cdr3_aa: CASSPLFQRGAGNEQYF
cdr3_length: 16; j_call: TRBJ2-3; v_call: TRBV7-2; clone_size: -; d_call: TRBD2; cdr3_nt: TGTGCCAGCAGCTTCTTAAAGCGGGAGGGGTCCGATACGCAGTATTTT; cdr3_aa: CASSFLKREGSDTQYF
cdr3_length: 13; j_call: TRBJ2-2; v_call: TRBV6-6; clone_size: -; d_call: -; cdr3_nt: TGTGCCAGCAGTACGAAGAACACCGGGGAGCTGTTTTTT; cdr3_aa: CASSTKNTGELFF
cdr3_length: 15; j_call: TRBJ2-1; v_call: TRBV6-5; clone_size: -; d_call: TRBD1; cdr3_nt: TGTGCCAGCAGTCCCCACGGGACAGGCAAAAATGAGCAGTTCTTC; cdr3_aa: CASSPHGTGKNEQFF
cdr3_length: 15; j_call: TRBJ1-2; v_call: TRBV10-3; clone_size: -; d_call: -; cdr3_nt: TGTGCCATCAGTGAGTCACAGACCTTTTTCTATGGCTACACCTTC; cdr3_aa: CAISESQTFFYGYTF
cdr3_length: 12; j_call: TRBJ2-3; v_call: TRBV28; clone_size: -; d_call: -; cdr3_nt: TGTGCCAGCAGCCCAACTAGTTATACGCAGTATTTT; cdr3_aa: CASSPTSYTQYF
cdr3_length: 14; j_call: TRBJ2-5; v_call: TRBV4-1; clone_size: many; d_call: -; cdr3_nt: TGCGCCAGCAGCCAAGATTCACCCTGGGAGACCCAGTACTTC; cdr3_aa: CASSQDSPWETQYF
cdr3_length: 13; j_call: TRBJ2-7; v_call: TRBV7-2; clone_size: few; d_call: -; cdr3_nt: TGTGCCAGCAGCTTAGCAGATTTCGGCGAGCAGTACTTC; cdr3_aa: CASSLADFGEQYF
cdr3_length: 16; j_call: TRBJ2-6; v_call: TRBV28; clone_size: -; d_call: -; cdr3_nt: TGTGCCAGCAGCCACGACATATACTCTGGGGCCAACGTCCTGACTTTC; cdr3_aa: CASSHDIYSGANVLTF
cdr3_length: 13; j_call: TRBJ1-1; v_call: TRBV4-3; clone_size: -; d_call: -; cdr3_nt: TGCGCCAGCAGCCACCAGACAGAAACTGAAGCTTTCTTT; cdr3_aa: CASSHQTETEAFF
cdr3_length: 14; j_call: TRBJ2-7; v_call: TRBV5-1; clone_size: -; d_call: TRBD1; cdr3_nt: TGCGCCAGCAGCTCCGGGACAGGGGTCTTGAAGTTGTACTTC; cdr3_aa: CASSSGTGVLKLYF